The clone carrying this TCR beta chain is a singleton in its sample. Its specificity is not known. Generated by immunoSEQ multiplex PCR, the TCRdb table keeps only in-frame clones and is missing some. The data contain about 45,000 clones, approximately 74% of them singletons. Per the germline V gene, CDR1 is LGHDT and CDR2 is YNNKEL (reference sequence). After removal of 4 bases from V and 5 bases from J, the junction contained 6 bases not matched to a gene. The length of the CDR3 is 15 residues. Following 10 days of culture, CD4+ T cells were isolated. Infection dated between March and December 2020, before the Alpha, Beta and Delta variants reached the United States. The source of the sample is a study of vaccination effects on CD4 cells after COVID-19.

The material was CD4+ T cells from PBMCs cultured without peptide, obtained before COVID-19 vaccination. This TCR derives from a human donor who had a prior SARS-CoV-2 infection. The V gene is TRBV3-1 (or the pseudogene TRBV3-2), the J gene TRBJ2-5; 11 bases line up with TRBD2. The DNA for the CDR3 is TGTGCCAGCAGCCGACTAGCGGGATTGGGGGAGACCCAGTACTTC. Protein: CASSRLAGLGETQYF.